The next 21 T cell receptor beta chains were all read from a single sample in a study of Graves' ophthalmopathy and Graves' hyperthyroidism. The authors amplified TCR beta CDR3 regions, and they did so from RNA transcripts for repertoire sequencing. RT-PCR in the first round used HTBI primers; a second-round multiplex PCR followed. One entry per CDR3 protein results from TCRdb running MiXCR on the multiplex PCR reads. The data contain about 39,000 distinct CDR3 sequences, roughly 49% of them singletons. The sample consisted of peripheral blood. The source of these receptors is an adult woman with stable Graves' hyperthyroidism.

The chain couples TRBV28 to TRBJ2-5; 9 nucleotides match TRBD1. Germline V lookup: CDR1 MDHEN, CDR2 SYDVKM. CDR3 length equals 14 residues. The trim removed 5 bases at V and 4 bases at J, leaving 5 bases unmatched. The CDR3 DNA reads TGTGCCAGCAGTAGACCGGGACAGGGAGAGACCCAGTACTTC. This translates into CASSRPGQGETQYF.

This clonotype was counted a single time. V and J are TRBV20-1 and TRBJ2-2; 9 bases match TRBD1. CDR1 and CDR2 (germline): DFQATT, SNEGSKA (reference sequence). V lost 6 bases and J lost 5; bases outside the gene matches: 4. This CDR3 spans 13 amino acids. CDR3 in DNA: TGCAGTGCGTCGGACAGGGGAACCGGGGAGCTGTTTTTT. It is translated as CSASDRGTGELFF.

At least ten counts were recorded for this clonotype. This sequence joins TRBV2 and TRBJ1-2; possibly TRBD1 for D (6 bases). V dropped 4 bases and J dropped 1 base, with 16 bases sitting between them. Germline lookup yields CDR1 SNHLY and CDR2 FYNNEI. The CDR3 is 16 residues long. The CDR3 DNA follows: TGTGCCAGCAGTGTTTATCCCGGACAGAGTAACTATGGCTACACCTTC. Translated, it gives CASSVYPGQSNYGYTF.

This clonotype was counted only a few times. As DNA, the CDR3 is TGCGCCAGCAGCCAAAAACCCGGGACACGGATCTGTTGTGGCACTGAAGCTTTCTTT. Translated: CASSQKPGTRICCGTEAFF. The chain is built from TRBV4-1 and TRBJ1-1; possible D gene TRBD1, 6 bases. The germline V gene encodes CDR1 MGHRA and CDR2 YSYEKL. The CDR3 sequence is 19 residues long. Trimming removed 2 bases at V and 4 bases at J, with 26 bases between.

The chain links TRBV6-1 to TRBJ2-7; unclear D gene. Trimming took 4 bases from V and 9 from J, leaving 10 bases between them. The germline V gene has CDR1 MNHNS and CDR2 SASEGT. This CDR3 contains 11 residues. CDR3 in amino acids: CASSALCGQYF. The CDR3, as DNA: TGTGCCAGCAGTGCCCTCTGCGGGCAGTACTTC.

This clonotype has just a few counts. The CDR3 end shows no conserved phenylalanine or tryptophan, and so a read error is likely. This chain connects TRBV10-3 to TRBJ1-5, with 11 bases lining up with TRBD1. V trimming: 2 bases; J trimming: 6 bases; junction bases outside the gene matches: 3. Germline V gene lookup returns CDR1 ENHRY and CDR2 SYGVKD. The CDR3 has 15 residues. CDR3 sequence: CAISEGQGAGQPQHP. Written as DNA, the CDR3 is TGTGCCATCAGTGAGGGACAGGGGGCGGGTCAGCCCCAGCATCCT.

J is TRBJ2-7 and V is TRBV20-1; 7 bases are shared with TRBD1. This CDR3 spans 16 amino acids. Looked up from germline, CDR1 is DFQATT and CDR2 is SNEGSKA (reference sequence). Trimming cost V 6 bases and J 5 bases; bases outside gene matches: 19. The CDR3 DNA reads TGCAGTGCCAGCAGCCCCGGGACAGAATCTTACCACGAGCAGTACTTC. Residues: CSASSPGTESYHEQYF.

This clonotype has at least ten counts. The rearrangement links TRBV30 to TRBJ2-7, with D perhaps matching TRBD2 (5 bases). Germline V gene data show CDR1 as GTSNPN and CDR2 as SVGIG (reference sequence). The CDR3 length is 14 residues. Trimming cost V 0 bases and J 5 bases, with 14 bases left between them. CDR3 loop: CAWSVSSGWDEQYF. CDR3 bases: TGTGCCTGGAGTGTAAGTTCGGGGTGGGACGAGCAGTACTTC. The full variable domain, with the rest looked up from reference TRBV30 and TRBJ2-7, is SQTIHQWPATLVQPVGSPLSLECTVEGTSNPNLYWYRQAAGRGLQLLFYSVGIGQISSEVPQNLSASRPQDRQFILSSKKLLLSDSGFYLCAWSVSSGWDEQYFGPGTRLTVT.

The table lists this clonotype with many counts. The chain couples TRBV10-3 to TRBJ1-1; D possibly corresponds to TRBD1 (6 bases). Trimming pared 3 bases from V and 8 bases from J, leaving 13 bases between. The CDR3 contains 13 residues. Per germline, CDR1 ENHRY and CDR2 SYGVKD. The CDR3 here is CAISELPTGEAFF. The CDR3 DNA is TGTGCCATCAGTGAACTACCTACAGGGGAAGCTTTCTTT.

The chain carries TRBV7-9 and TRBJ2-7; possible D gene TRBD2, 6 bases. With 3 bases removed from V and 1 base from J, the gap between germline ends came to 7 bases. Germline CDR1 and CDR2: SEHNR and FQNEAQ (reference sequence). CDR3 length: 13 residues. DNA of the CDR3: TGTGCCAGCAGCTTGGCGGGATCCTACGAGCAGTACTTC. This encodes CASSLAGSYEQYF.

The CDR3 DNA reads as TGCGCCAGCAGCCAAGATCAGGGGACAGGGGGTTTTGGCTACACCTTC. Translation: CASSQDQGTGGFGYTF. This rearrangement joins TRBV4-1 to TRBJ1-2, with 11 bases matching TRBD1. This CDR3 is 16 amino acids long. Trimming removed 0 bases from V and 7 bases from J; junction bases left unmatched: 7. Looked up from germline, CDR1 is MGHRA and CDR2 is YSYEKL.

The V call is TRBV6-1, the J call TRBJ2-7; 9 bases fit TRBD2. This CDR3 region has 16 residues. Germline lookup yields CDR1 MNHNS and CDR2 SASEGT. J lost 3 bases, V lost 4 bases, and 10 bases had no gene match. CDR3 residues: CASSVSGSARFYEQYF. CDR3 DNA sequence: TGTGCCAGCAGTGTTAGCGGGAGTGCACGATTCTACGAGCAGTACTTC.

The table lists this clonotype with many counts. The chain uses TRBV7-9 and TRBJ1-1, with 9 bases lining up with TRBD1. Germline CDR1 is SEHNR and CDR2 is FQNEAQ (reference sequence). V dropped 3 bases and J dropped 5; count of bases not matched to a gene: 4. This CDR3 spans 14 amino acids. The CDR3: CASSLRQGVTEAFF. The CDR3 region has the DNA TGTGCCAGCAGCTTGAGACAGGGGGTAACTGAAGCTTTCTTT.

This clonotype qualifies as medium-sized. The chain carries TRBV29-1 and TRBJ1-1; D gene uncertain. Germline CDR1 reads SQVTM; CDR2 reads ANQGSEA. V lost 5 bases and J 1 base, leaving 8 bases between the germline ends. There are 12 residues in the CDR3. The CDR3 here is CSVSQWNTEAFF. The DNA of the CDR3 is TGCAGCGTTAGTCAATGGAACACTGAAGCTTTCTTT.

This clonotype was detected a few times. The chain joins TRBV20-1 to TRBJ2-5; 11 nucleotides line up with TRBD2. V lost 6 bases, J lost 1 base, and 7 bases stayed unmatched. The CDR3 is made up of 15 amino acids. Looked up from germline, CDR1 is DFQATT and CDR2 is SNEGSKA (reference sequence). In nucleotides, the CDR3 is TGCAGTGCCAGGATGACTAGCGGGACCCAAGAGACCCAGTACTTC. Translation gives CSARMTSGTQETQYF.

This rearrangement joins TRBV5-1 to TRBJ2-7; the match to TRBD1 covers 10 bases. Per germline, CDR1 SGHRS and CDR2 YFSETQ. J lost 4 bases, V lost 4 bases, and 8 bases had no gene match. The CDR3 spans 15 residues. DNA for the CDR3: TGCGCCAGCAGCCAACCCGGGACAGGGGCATACGAGCAGTACTTC. Encoded protein: CASSQPGTGAYEQYF.

At least ten counts were recorded for this clonotype. V usage is TRBV6-1 and J usage is TRBJ1-5, with D hard to call. V lost 0 bases and J lost 7, with 7 bases in between. CDR3 size: 13 residues. Germline V gene data show CDR1 as MNHNS and CDR2 as SASEGT. The CDR3 sequence is CASSEASVQPQHF. DNA for the CDR3: TGTGCCAGCAGTGAAGCGTCGGTGCAGCCCCAGCATTTT.

This clonotype was seen many times. The chain carries TRBV12-3 or TRBV12-4 and TRBJ1-2; no definite D call. The length of the CDR3 is 11 residues. Trimming removed 5 bases from V and 6 bases from J, with 7 bases in between. The CDR3 sequence: CASSRRDGYTF. The CDR3 bases are TGTGCCAGCAGTCGACGCGATGGCTACACCTTC.

This clonotype has a count of ten or more. V is TRBV20-1 and J is TRBJ1-5; D is unresolved. The CDR3 runs 15 residues. Germline lookup yields CDR1 DFQATT and CDR2 SNEGSKA (reference sequence). V shed 5 bases and J shed 0 bases, with 14 bases lying between them. For the CDR3, the DNA is TGCAGTGCTGACGACGGAGTTCATAGCAATCAGCCCCAGCATTTT. It yields the protein CSADDGVHSNQPQHF.

Ten or more counts support this clonotype. The gene calls are TRBV7-8 and TRBJ1-2; 10 bases are a match to TRBD1. The junction had 4 bases not matched to a gene; V was cut back by 5 bases and J by 4 bases. Per the germline V gene, CDR1 is SGHVS and CDR2 is FQNEAQ. The CDR3 totals 14 residues. The chain's CDR3 is CASSRGQGSYGYTF. The CDR3 DNA sequence: TGTGCCAGCAGCAGGGGACAGGGGAGCTATGGCTACACCTTC.

This clonotype was found many times. This chain joins TRBV12-3 or TRBV12-4 and TRBJ1-4; D call uncertain. The CDR3 totals 13 residues. V lost 5 bases, J lost 0 bases, and 4 bases lay in between. As DNA, the CDR3 is TGTGCCAGCAGTCAGGCAACTAATGAAAAACTGTTTTTT. Protein: CASSQATNEKLFF.